One TCR beta chain is described in this entry. Original processing notes: Estimates of nucleated cell counts were drawn from the amplification of reference gene primers. TCRdb's copy holds only in-frame clones and misses some; the assay was immunoSEQ multiplex PCR. That table is the source of V, J and clone size, and D and trimming were worked out from the DNA. The table has about 380,000 clones, around 84% seen once. The data derive from a study of blood T cell repertoires in COVID-19. Overall study context: Spain, Italy and the United States supplied samples that represented acute and convalescent COVID-19. PBMCs, B-cell-depleted T cells, or T cells were the source of the cDNA or gDNA that made up the material.

Sequencing was carried out using peripheral blood. This TCR was sampled from a woman between 18 and 29 years old with acute or convalescent COVID-19.

The CDR3 region is CAWSVGQELNYGYTF. CDR3 sequence (DNA): TGTGCCTGGAGTGTAGGCCAGGAACTTAACTATGGCTACACCTTC. The chain recombines TRBV30 with TRBJ1-2; D is ambiguous. The CDR3 spans 15 residues. V shed 0 bases and J shed 1 base, with 12 bases lying between them. Per the germline V gene, CDR1 is GTSNPN and CDR2 is SVGIG (reference sequence).